Each of the 17 T cell receptor beta chains below was sequenced from the same sample in a study of T cells in women clearing cervical HPV infection. Libraries were prepared by immunoSEQ multiplex PCR; TCRdb keeps only in-frame clonotypes and omits some of them. The sample has fewer than 35,000 clones. Material for sequencing was blood buffy coat. All receptors derive from a woman aged 18 to 75 with a cervical HPV16 infection that either progressed to CIN3+ or cleared (not recorded which).

Regarding this clone: With the read ending 3 residues before the CDR3 end, the germline J gene is used to fill in that end. The rearrangement links TRBV20-1 to TRBJ2-2; TRBD1 matches at 8 bases. The junction had 5 bases not matched to a gene; V was cut back by 1 base and J by 1 base. Germline CDR1 and CDR2: DFQATT and SNEGSKA (reference sequence). CDR3 length: 16 residues. The part of the CDR3 DNA that was read is TGCAGTGCTAGAGTTTTCGGACAGGGGAACACCGGGGAG. Protein product: CSARVFGQGNTGE. The whole CDR3 sequence reads CSARVFGQGNTGELFF.

Notes on this clone: The CDR3 extends 3 residues past the end of the read, so its final part is completed from the germline J gene. The V call is TRBV12-3 or TRBV12-4, the J call TRBJ2-3; tentative D call: TRBD2 (5 bases). CDR3 length: 12 amino acids. The V and J ends lost 5 bases and 6 bases respectively, with 9 bases between them. The part of the CDR3 DNA that was read is TGTGCCAGCAGTGAGGGTCCCGATACG. This encodes CASSEGPDT. The entire CDR3 sequence reads CASSEGPDTQYF.

In regard to this clone: The CDR3 is cut off 3 residues early in the read; its end comes from the germline J gene. This chain links TRBV7-3 with TRBJ2-2; 8 bases map to TRBD1. CDR3 size: 16 residues. Germline values: CDR1 SGHTA, CDR2 FQGTGA. V trimming: 5 bases; J trimming: 0 bases; junction bases outside the gene matches: 5. This CDR3 reads CASSPLTGANTGELFF. The part of the CDR3 DNA that was read is TGTGCCAGCAGCCCCTTGACAGGGGCGAACACCGGGGAG. Complete variable domain (other parts from reference TRBV7-3 and TRBJ2-2): GAGVSQTPSNKVTEKGKYVELRCDPISGHTALYWYRQSLGQGPEFLIYFQGTGAADDSGLPNDRFFAVRPEGSVSTLKIQRTERGDSAVYLCASSPLTGANTGELFFGEGSRLTVL.

On this clone: The CDR3 goes on 3 residues after the read ends, and that part is filled in from the germline J gene. The chain is built from TRBV6-2 or TRBV6-3 and TRBJ2-1; 9 bases map to TRBD2. CDR1 and CDR2 (germline): MNHEY, SVGEGT. V gave up 7 bases and J gave up 6 bases; unmatched junction bases: 13. The CDR3 totals 16 residues. The CDR3 spells CASTYGGGVSLNEQFF. CDR3 bases read: TGTGCCAGCACATATGGCGGGGGGGTTTCTCTCAATGAG.

Details on this clone: The sequence runs out 3 residues before the end of the CDR3; the remainder is reconstructed from the germline J gene. The chain uses TRBV7-6 and TRBJ1-2, with a weak D call TRBD1 (6 bases). Germline CDR1 is SGHVS and CDR2 is FNYEAQ. The CDR3 consists of 15 residues. The CDR3 bases that were read are TGTGCCAGCAGCTTGTCTCTTGGACAGTCCTACGAC. Protein sequence: CASSLSLGQSYD. The CDR3 in full is CASSLSLGQSYDYTF. The variable domain in full, completed from reference TRBV7-6 and TRBJ1-2, reads GAGVSQSPRYKVTKRGQDVALRCDPISGHVSLYWYRQALGQGPEFLTYFNYEAQQDKSGLPNDRFSAERPEGSISTLTIQRTEQRDSAMYRCASSLSLGQSYDYTFGSGTRLTVV.

Regarding this clone: The read finishes 3 residues shy of the CDR3 end, and the germline J gene is used to complete it. The chain links TRBV2 to TRBJ2-2; TRBD2 matches 7 bases. The CDR3 totals 14 residues. Germline CDR1 and CDR2: SNHLY and FYNNEI. V was clipped by 4 bases and J by 7 bases; unmatched bases: 6. The CDR3 reads CASSVTSRNGELFF. The sequenced CDR3 bases are TGTGCCAGCAGTGTGACTAGCCGTAACGGGGAG.

Comment on this clone: The observed sequence ends 3 residues before the CDR3 terminus, with the missing tail filled in from the germline J gene. V is TRBV20-1 and J is TRBJ2-3, with no clear D. V lost 5 bases and J 2 bases, leaving 8 bases between the germline ends. Germline lookup yields CDR1 DFQATT and CDR2 SNEGSKA (reference sequence). CDR3 length: 12 residues. The sequenced part of the CDR3 DNA is TGCAGTGCTCCACAAGACACAGATACG. Translation: CSAPQDTDT. The entire CDR3 protein is CSAPQDTDTQYF.

Remarks on this clone: The read finishes 3 residues shy of the CDR3 end, and the germline J gene is used to complete it. The chain uses TRBV5-1 and TRBJ2-6, with TRBD1 matching over 7 bases. The CDR3 extends over 18 amino acids. CDR1 SGHRS and CDR2 YFSETQ come from the germline V gene. Germline trimming cut 5 bases from V and 0 bases from J; bases unmatched to any gene: 11. The CDR3 DNA, read in part, is TGCGCCAGCAGAACTGGACAGGTCGGGTTCTCTGGGGCCAACGTC. Translation: CASRTGQVGFSGANV. The CDR3 in its entirety is CASRTGQVGFSGANVLTF.

This clone is deemed large (0.1 to 1%) by its frequency. The read finishes 3 residues shy of the CDR3 end, and the germline J gene is used to complete it. This sample also contains other DNA sequences that code for the same CDR3. V gene TRBV29-1 combines with J gene TRBJ1-3; perhaps TRBD1 as D (5 bases). This CDR3 spans 14 amino acids. Germline values: CDR1 SQVTM, CDR2 ANQGSEA. The V gene lost 0 bases and the J gene lost 0 bases, with 6 bases spanning the gap. The part of the CDR3 DNA that was read is TGCAGCGTTGAAGACCAGGGCTCTGGAAACACC. Protein sequence: CSVEDQGSGNT. The CDR3, in full, reads CSVEDQGSGNTIYF.

Concerning this clone: The CDR3 extends 3 residues past the end of the read, so its final part is completed from the germline J gene. The V and J genes are TRBV25-1 and TRBJ2-3; 7 positions match TRBD1. This CDR3 contains 13 residues. With V trimmed by 8 bases and J by 2 bases, 4 bases remained unmatched. Per the germline V gene, CDR1 is MGHDK and CDR2 is SYGVNS. CDR3 region: CASGTAYTDTQYF. CDR3 bases read: TGTGCCAGCGGGACAGCTTACACAGATACG.

Concerning this clone itself: The CDR3 end is not reached by the read, which stops 3 residues before it; the germline J gene fills it in. This chain connects TRBV2 to TRBJ2-3; D not resolved. This CDR3 spans 14 amino acids. Looked up from germline, CDR1 is SNHLY and CDR2 is FYNNEI. V was cut by 5 bases and J by 1 base, with 10 bases left in between. CDR3 sequence reads: CASSLLERTDTQYF. CDR3 DNA, as far as it was read: TGTGCCAGCAGTTTGCTAGAACGCACAGATACG.

On this clone itself: From the germline J gene comes the end of the CDR3, since the read stops 3 residues before it. The chain is built from TRBV20-1 and TRBJ2-3; 8 bases match TRBD1. This CDR3 is built from 14 residues. Per germline, CDR1 DFQATT and CDR2 SNEGSKA (reference sequence). CDR3 bases read: TGCAGTGCTAGAGGACAGGGGAGCCAAGAGACG. Residues: CSARGQGSQET. The whole CDR3 is CSARGQGSQETQYF.

About this clone itself: The sequenced fragment ends 3 residues before the CDR3 boundary, so the rest is inferred from the germline J gene. V gene TRBV7-2 combines with J gene TRBJ1-1; 8 bases fit TRBD1. The V and J ends lost 5 bases and 4 bases, in that order; junction bases with no gene match: 9. Germline values: CDR1 SGHTA, CDR2 FQGNSA. This CDR3 comprises 15 residues. The sequenced CDR3 bases are TGTGCCAGCAGCCCCCACGGACAGGGAGTCACTGAA. This gives the protein CASSPHGQGVTE. The whole CDR3 sequence reads CASSPHGQGVTEAFF.

As concerns this clone: The sequenced fragment ends 3 residues before the CDR3 boundary, so the rest is inferred from the germline J gene. The chain couples TRBV7-2 to TRBJ2-1; 11 bases are shared with TRBD2. In germline, CDR1 is SGHTA, CDR2 FQGNSA. Unmatched junction bases numbered 10, after V lost 0 bases and J lost 6 bases. The length of the CDR3 is 18 residues. The CDR3 loop reads CASSLALFISGGANEQFF. CDR3 DNA (partial): TGTGCCAGCAGCTTAGCGCTCTTTATTAGCGGGGGGGCCAATGAG.

As regards this clone: The CDR3 end is not reached by the read, which stops 3 residues before it; the germline J gene fills it in. V gene TRBV11-3 combines with J gene TRBJ2-1; 8 nucleotides agree with TRBD2. This CDR3 has 15 residues. V lost 5 bases, J lost 4 bases, and 7 bases stayed unmatched. The germline gives CDR1 SGHNT, CDR2 YENEEA. The sequenced part of the CDR3 DNA is TGTGCCAGCAGCCCCGAAGCGGGAGCGTACAATGAG. Encoded protein: CASSPEAGAYNE. The CDR3, in full, reads CASSPEAGAYNEQFF.

Remarks on this clone: The DNA ends 3 residues before the CDR3 does, and the rest of the CDR3 is filled in from the germline J gene. The same CDR3 arises from other DNA sequences in this sample as well. V usage is TRBV7-2 and J usage is TRBJ1-3, with TRBD1 identical over 8 bases. The junction had 7 bases not matched to a gene; V was cut back by 5 bases and J by 4 bases. The CDR3 loop spans 15 amino acids. CDR1 and CDR2 (germline): SGHTA, FQGNSA. The CDR3 DNA, read in part, is TGTGCCAGCAGCCCGGACAGGGAAGGCGGAAACACC. The encoded protein is CASSPDREGGNT. The whole CDR3 sequence reads CASSPDREGGNTIYF.

With regard to this clone: The CDR3 goes on 3 residues after the read ends, and that part is filled in from the germline J gene. This chain connects TRBV19 to TRBJ1-2; D remains unclear. The V and J ends lost 3 bases and 7 bases respectively, with 9 bases between them. The CDR3 loop spans 12 amino acids. Germline V gives CDR1 LNHDA, CDR2 SQIVND (reference sequence). CDR3 DNA, as far as it was read: TGTGCCAGTAGTATCGGAGGGCTTGGC. Protein product: CASSIGGLG. The entire CDR3 protein is CASSIGGLGYTF.